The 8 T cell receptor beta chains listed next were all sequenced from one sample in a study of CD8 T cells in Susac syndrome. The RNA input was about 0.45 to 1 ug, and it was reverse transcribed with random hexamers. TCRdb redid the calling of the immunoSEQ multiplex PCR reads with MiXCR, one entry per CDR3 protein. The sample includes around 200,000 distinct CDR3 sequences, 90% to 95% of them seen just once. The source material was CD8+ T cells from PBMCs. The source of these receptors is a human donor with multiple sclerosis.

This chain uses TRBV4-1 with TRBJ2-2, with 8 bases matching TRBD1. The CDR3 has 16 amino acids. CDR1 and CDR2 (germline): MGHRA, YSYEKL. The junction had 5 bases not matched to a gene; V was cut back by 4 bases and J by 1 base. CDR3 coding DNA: TGCGCCAGCAGCCCAAAAGGGACAGGGAACACCGGGGAGCTGTTTTTT. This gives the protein CASSPKGTGNTGELFF.

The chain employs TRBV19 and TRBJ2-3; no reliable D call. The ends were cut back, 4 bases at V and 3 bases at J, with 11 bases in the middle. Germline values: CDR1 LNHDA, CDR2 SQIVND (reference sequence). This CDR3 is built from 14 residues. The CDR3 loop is CASSTVGGTDTQYF. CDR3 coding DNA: TGTGCCAGTAGTACCGTGGGCGGTACAGATACGCAGTATTTT.

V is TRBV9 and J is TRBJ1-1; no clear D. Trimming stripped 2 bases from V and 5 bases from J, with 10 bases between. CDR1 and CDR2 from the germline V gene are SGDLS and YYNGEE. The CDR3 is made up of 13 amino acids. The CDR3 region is CASSVGGWTEAFF. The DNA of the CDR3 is TGTGCCAGCAGCGTGGGAGGGTGGACTGAAGCTTTCTTT. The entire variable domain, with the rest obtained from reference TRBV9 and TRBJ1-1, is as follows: DSGVTQTPKHLITATGQRVTLRCSPRSGDLSVYWYQQSLDQGLQFLIQYYNGEERAKGNILERFSAQQFPDLHSELNLSSLELGDSALYFCASSVGGWTEAFFGQGTRLTVV.

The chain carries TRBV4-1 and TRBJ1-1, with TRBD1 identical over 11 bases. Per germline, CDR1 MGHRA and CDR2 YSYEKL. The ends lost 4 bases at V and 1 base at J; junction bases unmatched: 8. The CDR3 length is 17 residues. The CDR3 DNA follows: TGCGCCAGCAGCCCATACACCGGGACAGGGGGGAACACTGAAGCTTTCTTT. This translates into CASSPYTGTGGNTEAFF.

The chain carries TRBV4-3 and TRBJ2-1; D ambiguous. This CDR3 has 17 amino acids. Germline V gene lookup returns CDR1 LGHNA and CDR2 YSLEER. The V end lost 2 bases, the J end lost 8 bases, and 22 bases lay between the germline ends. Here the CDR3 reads CASSQTRRHPSVYEQFF. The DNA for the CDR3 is TGCGCCAGCAGCCAAACGCGGCGGCACCCCTCCGTCTATGAGCAGTTCTTC.

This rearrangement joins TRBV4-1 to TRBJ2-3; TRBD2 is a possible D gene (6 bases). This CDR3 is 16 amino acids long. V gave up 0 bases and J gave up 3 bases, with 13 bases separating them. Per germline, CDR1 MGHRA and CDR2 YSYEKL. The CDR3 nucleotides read TGCGCCAGCAGCCAAGATACTAGCCCCGGGACAGATACGCAGTATTTT. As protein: CASSQDTSPGTDTQYF.

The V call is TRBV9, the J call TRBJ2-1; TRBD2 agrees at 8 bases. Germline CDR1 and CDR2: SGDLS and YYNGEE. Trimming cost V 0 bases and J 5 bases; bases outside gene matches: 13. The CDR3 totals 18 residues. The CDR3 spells CASSVESPLAGSNNEQFF. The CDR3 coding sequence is TGTGCCAGCAGCGTAGAGTCCCCCCTAGCGGGCTCAAACAATGAGCAGTTCTTC.

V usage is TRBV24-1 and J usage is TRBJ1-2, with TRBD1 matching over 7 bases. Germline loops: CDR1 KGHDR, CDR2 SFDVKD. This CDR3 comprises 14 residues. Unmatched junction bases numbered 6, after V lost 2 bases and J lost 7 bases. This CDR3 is CATSDSGGGLGYTF. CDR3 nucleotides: TGTGCCACCAGTGATTCAGGGGGGGGCCTTGGCTACACCTTC.